A single T cell receptor (beta chain) is shown here with its context. The data originate from a study of control samples from healthy donors and cancer patients. Trimming removed 11 bases at V and 0 bases at J, with 12 bases between. The CDR3 has 13 residues. Germline V gives CDR1 MGHDK, CDR2 SYGVNS. Profiling relied on immunoSEQ multiplex PCR, and the TCRdb table lists in-frame clones only, not all of them. Of about 120,000 clones listed, around 89% are singletons. The source is a woman in her fifties or sixties with colorectal cancer. Sequenced sample: PBMCs. The gene calls are TRBV25-1 and TRBJ2-3, with a tentative D call TRBD2 (6 bases). CDR3 DNA: TGTGCCGCGGTAGCGGCGAGCACAGATACGCAGTATTTT. Protein: CAAVAASTDTQYF.